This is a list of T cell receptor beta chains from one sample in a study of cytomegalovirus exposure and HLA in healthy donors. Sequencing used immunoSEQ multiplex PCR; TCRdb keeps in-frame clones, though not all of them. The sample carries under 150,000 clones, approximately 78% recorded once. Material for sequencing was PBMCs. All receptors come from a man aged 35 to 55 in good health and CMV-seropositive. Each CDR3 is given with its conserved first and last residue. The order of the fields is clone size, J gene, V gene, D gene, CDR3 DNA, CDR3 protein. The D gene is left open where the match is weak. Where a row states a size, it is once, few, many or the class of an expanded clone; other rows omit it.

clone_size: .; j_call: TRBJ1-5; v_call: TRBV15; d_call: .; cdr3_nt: TGTGCCACCAGCGAGGGCAATCAGCCCCAGCATTTT; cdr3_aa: CATSEGNQPQHF
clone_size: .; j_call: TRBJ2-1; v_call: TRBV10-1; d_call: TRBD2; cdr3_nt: TGCGCCAGCAGTGACCATGGACTAGCGGGAGTAGCCGGACAGAATGAGCAGTTCTTC; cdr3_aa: CASSDHGLAGVAGQNEQFF
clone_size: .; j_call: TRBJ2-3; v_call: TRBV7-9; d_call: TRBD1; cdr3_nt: TGTGCCAGCAGCTTGGGACAGGCCTCAGATACGCAGTATTTT; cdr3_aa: CASSLGQASDTQYF
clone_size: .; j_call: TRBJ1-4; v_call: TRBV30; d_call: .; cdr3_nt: TGTGCCTGGAAGGCGGGGGCTAATGAAAAACTGTTTTTT; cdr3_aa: CAWKAGANEKLFF
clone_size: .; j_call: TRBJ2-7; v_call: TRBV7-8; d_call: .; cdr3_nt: TGTGCCAGCAGCTTAAACTACGAGCAGTACTTC; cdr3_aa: CASSLNYEQYF
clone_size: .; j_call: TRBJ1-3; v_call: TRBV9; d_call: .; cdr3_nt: TGTGCCAGCAGCGTGCAAGGCGGGAACACCATATATTTT; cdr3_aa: CASSVQGGNTIYF
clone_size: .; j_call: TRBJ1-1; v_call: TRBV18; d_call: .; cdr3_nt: TGTGCCAGCTCACCCGGAGCAGGGGCCTTCTCGAACACTGAAGCTTTCTTT; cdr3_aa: CASSPGAGAFSNTEAFF
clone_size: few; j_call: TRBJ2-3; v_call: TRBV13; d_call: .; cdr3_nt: TGTGCCAGCAGCCGAGGGGGGGCCACAGATACGCAGTATTTT; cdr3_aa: CASSRGGATDTQYF
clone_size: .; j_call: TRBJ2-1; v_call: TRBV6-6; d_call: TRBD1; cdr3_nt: TGTGCCAGCACTTTAGACAGGGGGGTAAACAATGAGCAGTTCTTC; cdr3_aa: CASTLDRGVNNEQFF
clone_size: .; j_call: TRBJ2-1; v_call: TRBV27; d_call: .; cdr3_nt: TGTGCCAGCGCAGGAGAGCAGTTCTTC; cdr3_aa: CASAGEQFF
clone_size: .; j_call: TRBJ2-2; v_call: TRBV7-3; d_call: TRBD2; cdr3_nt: TGTGCCAGCAGCTTATTCGGGACTAGCGATACCGGGGAGCTGTTTTTT; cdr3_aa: CASSLFGTSDTGELFF
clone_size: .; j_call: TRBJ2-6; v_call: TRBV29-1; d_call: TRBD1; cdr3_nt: TGCAGCGTTGAAGAGACAGGGGCAGTTGGGGCCAACGTCCTGACTTTC; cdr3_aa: CSVEETGAVGANVLTF
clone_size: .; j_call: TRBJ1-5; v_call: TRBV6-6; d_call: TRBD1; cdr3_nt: TGTGCCAGCAGCACGACAGGGAAGGGCAATCAGCCCCAGCATTTT; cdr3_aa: CASSTTGKGNQPQHF
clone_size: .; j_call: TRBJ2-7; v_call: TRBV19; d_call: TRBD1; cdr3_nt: TGTGCCAGTAGCAACAGGGGGCCCCCCTACGAGCAGTACTTC; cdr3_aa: CASSNRGPPYEQYF
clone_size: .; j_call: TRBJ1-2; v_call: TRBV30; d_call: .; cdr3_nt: TGTGCCTGGAGCCCTGGGACTTACTATGGCTACACCTTC; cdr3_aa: CAWSPGTYYGYTF
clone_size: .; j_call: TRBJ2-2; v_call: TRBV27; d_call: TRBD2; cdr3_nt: TGTGCCAGCAGCCTAGGACTAGCGGGTAACACCGGGGAGCTGTTTTTT; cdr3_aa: CASSLGLAGNTGELFF
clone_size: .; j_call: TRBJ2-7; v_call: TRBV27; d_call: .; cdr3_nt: TGTGCCAGCAGTTCACCAAGTCGACACTACGAGCAGTACTTC; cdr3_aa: CASSSPSRHYEQYF
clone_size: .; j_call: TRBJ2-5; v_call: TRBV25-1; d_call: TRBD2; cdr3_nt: TGTGCCAGCAGTGAATGGGGAGGCGGGAGAGTAGAGACCCAGTACTTC; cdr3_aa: CASSEWGGGRVETQYF
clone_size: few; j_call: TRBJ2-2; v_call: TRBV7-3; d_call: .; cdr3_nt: TGTGCCAGCAGCTTAGTGATCGGGGCCGGGGAGCTGTTTTTT; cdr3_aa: CASSLVIGAGELFF
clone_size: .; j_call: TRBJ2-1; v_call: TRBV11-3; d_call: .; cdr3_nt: TGTGCCAGCAGCTCACTTGGGGGCGCGTCTAGTGAGCAGTTCTTC; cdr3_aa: CASSSLGGASSEQFF
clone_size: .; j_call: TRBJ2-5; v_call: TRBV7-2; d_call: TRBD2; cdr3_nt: TGTGCCAGCAGCTTGCCGGGACTAGCGGGAATAGGAGGAGAGACCCAGTACTTC; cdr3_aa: CASSLPGLAGIGGETQYF
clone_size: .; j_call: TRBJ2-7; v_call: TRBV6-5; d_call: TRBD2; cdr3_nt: TGTGCCACCCGTTCTAGCGGTCCCTACGAGCAGTACTTC; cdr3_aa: CATRSSGPYEQYF
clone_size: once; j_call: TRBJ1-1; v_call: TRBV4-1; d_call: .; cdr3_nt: TGCGCCAGCAGCCAAGATTGGGAGGTGGGCACTGAAGCTTTCTTT; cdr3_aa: CASSQDWEVGTEAFF
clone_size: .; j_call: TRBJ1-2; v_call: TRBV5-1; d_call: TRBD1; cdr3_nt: TGCGCCAGCAGCTTGGGGACAGGGGTGTATGGCTACACCTTC; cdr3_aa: CASSLGTGVYGYTF
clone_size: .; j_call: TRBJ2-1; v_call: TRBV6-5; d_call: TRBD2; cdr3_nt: TGTGCCAGCAGACCCGGGACTAGCCCCCCGAATCTGTTCTTC; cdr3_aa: CASRPGTSPPNLFF
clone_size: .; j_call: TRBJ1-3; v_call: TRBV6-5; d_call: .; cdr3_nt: TGTGCCAGCACCTACGGGGGGCGAAACACCATATATTTT; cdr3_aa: CASTYGGRNTIYF
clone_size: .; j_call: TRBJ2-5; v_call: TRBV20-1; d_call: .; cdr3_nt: TGCAGTGCTGAGGAGGGCCTCCGCCAGTACTTC; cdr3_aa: CSAEEGLRQYF
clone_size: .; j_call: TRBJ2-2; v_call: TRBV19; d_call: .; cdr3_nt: TGTGCCAGTAGTACTGAGAGAGGGGGGGAGCTGTTTTTT; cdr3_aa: CASSTERGGELFF
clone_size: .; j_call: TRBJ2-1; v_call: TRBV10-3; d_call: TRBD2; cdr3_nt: TGTGCCATCAGTCCGACTAGCGGGACCTACAATGAGCAGTTCTTC; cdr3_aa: CAISPTSGTYNEQFF
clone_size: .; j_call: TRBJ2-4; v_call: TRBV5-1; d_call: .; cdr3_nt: TGCGCCAGCAGCGAGAAGGAGGTTGGACTGAACATTCAGTACTTC; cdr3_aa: CASSEKEVGLNIQYF
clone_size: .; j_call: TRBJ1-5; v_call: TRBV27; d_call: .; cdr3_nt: TGTGCCAGCAGTTTAATCCGCGGGGGGGCTCAGCCCCAGCATTTT; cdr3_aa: CASSLIRGGAQPQHF
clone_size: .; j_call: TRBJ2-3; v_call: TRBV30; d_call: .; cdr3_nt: TGTGCCTGGAGCCACAGGAGAGGGGGCGAGTGGCGGGGATACACAGATACGCAGTATTTT; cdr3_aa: CAWSHRRGGEWRGYTDTQYF
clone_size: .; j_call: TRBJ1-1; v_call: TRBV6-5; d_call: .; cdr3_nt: TGTGCCAGTTCGCGTAACACTGAAGCTTTCTTT; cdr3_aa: CASSRNTEAFF
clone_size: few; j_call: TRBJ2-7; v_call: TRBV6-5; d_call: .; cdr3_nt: TGTGCCAGCAGATATGGAGAGGCCCAATACGAGCAGTACTTC; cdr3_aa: CASRYGEAQYEQYF
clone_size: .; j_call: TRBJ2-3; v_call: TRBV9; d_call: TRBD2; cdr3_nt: TGTGCCAGCAGCCCTCGAAGTAGCGGGAGCACAGATACGCAGTATTTT; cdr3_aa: CASSPRSSGSTDTQYF
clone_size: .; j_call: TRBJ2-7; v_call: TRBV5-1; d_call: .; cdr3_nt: TGCGCCAGCAGCTTGGGCCGGCGGGACCTCTCCTACGAGCAGTACTTC; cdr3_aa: CASSLGRRDLSYEQYF
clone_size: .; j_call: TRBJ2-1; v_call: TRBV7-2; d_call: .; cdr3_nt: TGTGCCAGCAGCTTAGTTTCTGGAGACAATGAGCAGTTCTTC; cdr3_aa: CASSLVSGDNEQFF
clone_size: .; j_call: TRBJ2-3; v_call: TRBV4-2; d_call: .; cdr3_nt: TGTGCCAGCAGCCAAGTAGGGGTAGGAGAGCAGGCGCAGTATTTT; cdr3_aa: CASSQVGVGEQAQYF
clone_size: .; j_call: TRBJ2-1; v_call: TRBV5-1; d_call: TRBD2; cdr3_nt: TGCGCCAGCTCCACCGGGACTAGCGAATACAATGAGCAGTTCTTC; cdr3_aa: CASSTGTSEYNEQFF
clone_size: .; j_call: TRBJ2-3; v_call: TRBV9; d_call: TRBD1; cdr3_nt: TGTGCCAGCAGCGTAAGGACAGGGGGCGCAGATACGCAGTATTTT; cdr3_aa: CASSVRTGGADTQYF